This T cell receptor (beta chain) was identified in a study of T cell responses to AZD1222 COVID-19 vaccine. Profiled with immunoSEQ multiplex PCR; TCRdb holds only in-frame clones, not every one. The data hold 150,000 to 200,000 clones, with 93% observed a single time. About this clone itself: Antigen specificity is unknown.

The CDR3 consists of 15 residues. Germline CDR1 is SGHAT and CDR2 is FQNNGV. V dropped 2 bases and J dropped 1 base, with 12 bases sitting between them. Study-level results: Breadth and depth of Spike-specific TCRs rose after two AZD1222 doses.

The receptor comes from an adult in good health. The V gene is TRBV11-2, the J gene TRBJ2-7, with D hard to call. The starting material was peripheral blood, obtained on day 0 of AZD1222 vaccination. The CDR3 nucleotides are TGTGCCAGCAGCTTATCAAGCAGGTTATCCTACGAGCAGTACTTC. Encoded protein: CASSLSSRLSYEQYF.